Shown below are 10 T cell receptor beta chains from a single sample sequenced in a study of T cell responses to AZD1222 COVID-19 vaccine. Clones were sequenced by immunoSEQ multiplex PCR, and TCRdb holds only the in-frame ones, with some missing. The repertoire holds about 270,000 clones, with around 92% as singletons. This sample comprised peripheral blood, obtained 28 days after the second AZD1222 dose. The source of these receptors is an adult who received the AZD1222 COVID-19 vaccine.

The J gene is TRBJ2-1, the V gene TRBV9; 7 bases line up with TRBD2. Germline CDR1 SGDLS, CDR2 YYNGEE. The V segment lost 2 bases and the J segment 7 bases; nucleotides outside the gene matches: 12. The CDR3 covers 16 residues. The CDR3 protein is CASSVLASGGLNEQFF. Written as DNA, the CDR3 is TGTGCCAGCAGCGTCTTGGCTAGCGGAGGGCTGAATGAGCAGTTCTTC.

This clone has just one count. The CDR3 DNA reads TGTGCCAGCAGTACGGACAGCAAAGGCTACACTGAAGCTTTCTTT. It translates to CASSTDSKGYTEAFF. The chain joins TRBV6-6 to TRBJ1-1; TRBD1 is a possible D gene (6 bases). The CDR3 is made up of 15 amino acids. Germline-derived CDR1 and CDR2 are MNHNY and SVGAGI (reference sequence). V lost 5 bases and J 3 bases, leaving 16 bases between the germline ends.

The V and J genes are TRBV30 and TRBJ2-3; TRBD1 is a possible D gene (6 bases). Germline V gene data show CDR1 as GTSNPN and CDR2 as SVGIG (reference sequence). This CDR3 contains 15 residues. Trimming left V 0 bases short and J 2 bases short, with 12 bases between. CDR3 in DNA: TGTGCCTGGAGTGTACTGTGGGGGCCCACAGATACGCAGTATTTT. This sequence encodes CAWSVLWGPTDTQYF.

The chain links TRBV14 to TRBJ2-7, with D perhaps TRBD1 (6 bases). Germline lookup yields CDR1 SGHDN and CDR2 FVKESK. The CDR3 has 15 amino acids. V lost 4 bases and J 0 bases, leaving 13 bases between the germline ends. The CDR3 DNA sequence: TGTGCCAGCAGCCCCACAGGGAGAAGCTCCTACGAGCAGTACTTC. Protein product: CASSPTGRSSYEQYF.

In this sample, this clone turned up once. The J gene is TRBJ1-1, the V gene TRBV10-3; 7 positions agree with TRBD1. V was pared by 5 bases and J by 0 bases, with 9 bases of the junction left unmatched. The CDR3 consists of 16 residues. In germline, CDR1 is ENHRY, CDR2 SYGVKD. CDR3 residues: CAISLRDSDMNTEAFF. CDR3 DNA sequence: TGTGCCATCAGTCTCCGGGACAGCGATATGAACACTGAAGCTTTCTTT.

The chain employs TRBV2 and TRBJ1-5, with D tentatively TRBD1 (5 bases). Germline values: CDR1 SNHLY, CDR2 FYNNEI. Deletions cut 8 bases from V and 0 bases from J, with 14 bases between. This CDR3 has 15 amino acids. The CDR3 DNA reads as TGTGCCAGCGACCGGGACGGATATAGCAATCAGCCCCAGCATTTT. Translating gives CASDRDGYSNQPQHF.

This CDR3 reads CASSPRGTTGNTIYF. The CDR3 coding sequence is TGTGCCAGTAGTCCTCGAGGGACAACCGGAAACACCATATATTTT. The chain combines TRBV19 with TRBJ1-3; D may be TRBD1 (6 bases). With 5 bases removed from V and 4 bases from J, the gap between germline ends came to 15 bases. The CDR3 loop spans 15 amino acids. CDR1 is LNHDA, CDR2 SQIVND, per germline (reference sequence).

The chain couples TRBV29-1 to TRBJ2-5; the match to TRBD1 covers 8 bases. Germline CDR1 and CDR2: SQVTM and ANQGSEA. V lost 4 bases and J lost 5; bases outside the gene matches: 6. CDR3 length: 13 residues. CDR3 in DNA: TGCAGCGTTGGGCCAGGGGGCGGGGAGACCCAGTACTTC. It specifies CSVGPGGGETQYF. The whole variable domain, remainder taken from reference TRBV29-1 and TRBJ2-5, is SAVISQKPSRDICQRGTSLTIQCQVDSQVTMMFWYRQQPGQSLTLIATANQGSEATYESGFVIDKFPISRPNLTFSTLTVSNMSPEDSSIYLCSVGPGGGETQYFGPGTRLLVL.

The chain has TRBV28 and TRBJ1-1; D is undetermined. Germline V gene sequence: CDR1 MDHEN, CDR2 SYDVKM. V gave up 8 bases and J gave up 0 bases, with 10 bases separating them. CDR3 length equals 13 residues. The CDR3 sequence: CASGRNLNTEAFF. The DNA of the CDR3 is TGTGCCAGCGGGAGAAATCTGAACACTGAAGCTTTCTTT.

The rearrangement joins TRBV7-9 to TRBJ2-7; maybe TRBD2 (5 bases). V was cut by 5 bases and J by 7 bases, with 12 bases left in between. CDR3 length: 12 residues. Looked up from germline, CDR1 is SEHNR and CDR2 is FQNEAQ (reference sequence). In nucleotides, the CDR3 is TGTGCCAGCAGCCGGGGAGAATTGGAGCAGTACTTC. Protein product: CASSRGELEQYF.